Detailed here is one T cell receptor (beta chain). The antigen is not known. This record belongs to a study of T cell repertoires in cytomegalovirus infection. TCRdb reprocessed the reads with MiXCR, giving one entry per CDR3 protein. Of about 470,000 distinct CDR3 sequences in the sample, roughly 42% were seen once. Study-level points and caveats: Dominating the ex vivo response were HLA-C-restricted CMV-specific TCR beta clonotypes.

CDR3 length equals 14 residues. Germline V lookup: CDR1 SGHTA, CDR2 FQGNSA. With V trimmed by 5 bases and J by 5 bases, 5 bases remained unmatched. The specimen comprised cultured PBMCs, sampled from culture after CMV antigen stimulation. V and J are TRBV7-2 and TRBJ1-2; TRBD1 agrees at 10 bases. The clonotype comes from a human donor in good health (CMV status not recorded). Some clones in this sample may be carry-over from other donors' samples. The CDR3, as DNA: TGTGCCAGCAGCCAAGACAGGGGGCATTATGGCTACACCTTC. Encoded protein: CASSQDRGHYGYTF.